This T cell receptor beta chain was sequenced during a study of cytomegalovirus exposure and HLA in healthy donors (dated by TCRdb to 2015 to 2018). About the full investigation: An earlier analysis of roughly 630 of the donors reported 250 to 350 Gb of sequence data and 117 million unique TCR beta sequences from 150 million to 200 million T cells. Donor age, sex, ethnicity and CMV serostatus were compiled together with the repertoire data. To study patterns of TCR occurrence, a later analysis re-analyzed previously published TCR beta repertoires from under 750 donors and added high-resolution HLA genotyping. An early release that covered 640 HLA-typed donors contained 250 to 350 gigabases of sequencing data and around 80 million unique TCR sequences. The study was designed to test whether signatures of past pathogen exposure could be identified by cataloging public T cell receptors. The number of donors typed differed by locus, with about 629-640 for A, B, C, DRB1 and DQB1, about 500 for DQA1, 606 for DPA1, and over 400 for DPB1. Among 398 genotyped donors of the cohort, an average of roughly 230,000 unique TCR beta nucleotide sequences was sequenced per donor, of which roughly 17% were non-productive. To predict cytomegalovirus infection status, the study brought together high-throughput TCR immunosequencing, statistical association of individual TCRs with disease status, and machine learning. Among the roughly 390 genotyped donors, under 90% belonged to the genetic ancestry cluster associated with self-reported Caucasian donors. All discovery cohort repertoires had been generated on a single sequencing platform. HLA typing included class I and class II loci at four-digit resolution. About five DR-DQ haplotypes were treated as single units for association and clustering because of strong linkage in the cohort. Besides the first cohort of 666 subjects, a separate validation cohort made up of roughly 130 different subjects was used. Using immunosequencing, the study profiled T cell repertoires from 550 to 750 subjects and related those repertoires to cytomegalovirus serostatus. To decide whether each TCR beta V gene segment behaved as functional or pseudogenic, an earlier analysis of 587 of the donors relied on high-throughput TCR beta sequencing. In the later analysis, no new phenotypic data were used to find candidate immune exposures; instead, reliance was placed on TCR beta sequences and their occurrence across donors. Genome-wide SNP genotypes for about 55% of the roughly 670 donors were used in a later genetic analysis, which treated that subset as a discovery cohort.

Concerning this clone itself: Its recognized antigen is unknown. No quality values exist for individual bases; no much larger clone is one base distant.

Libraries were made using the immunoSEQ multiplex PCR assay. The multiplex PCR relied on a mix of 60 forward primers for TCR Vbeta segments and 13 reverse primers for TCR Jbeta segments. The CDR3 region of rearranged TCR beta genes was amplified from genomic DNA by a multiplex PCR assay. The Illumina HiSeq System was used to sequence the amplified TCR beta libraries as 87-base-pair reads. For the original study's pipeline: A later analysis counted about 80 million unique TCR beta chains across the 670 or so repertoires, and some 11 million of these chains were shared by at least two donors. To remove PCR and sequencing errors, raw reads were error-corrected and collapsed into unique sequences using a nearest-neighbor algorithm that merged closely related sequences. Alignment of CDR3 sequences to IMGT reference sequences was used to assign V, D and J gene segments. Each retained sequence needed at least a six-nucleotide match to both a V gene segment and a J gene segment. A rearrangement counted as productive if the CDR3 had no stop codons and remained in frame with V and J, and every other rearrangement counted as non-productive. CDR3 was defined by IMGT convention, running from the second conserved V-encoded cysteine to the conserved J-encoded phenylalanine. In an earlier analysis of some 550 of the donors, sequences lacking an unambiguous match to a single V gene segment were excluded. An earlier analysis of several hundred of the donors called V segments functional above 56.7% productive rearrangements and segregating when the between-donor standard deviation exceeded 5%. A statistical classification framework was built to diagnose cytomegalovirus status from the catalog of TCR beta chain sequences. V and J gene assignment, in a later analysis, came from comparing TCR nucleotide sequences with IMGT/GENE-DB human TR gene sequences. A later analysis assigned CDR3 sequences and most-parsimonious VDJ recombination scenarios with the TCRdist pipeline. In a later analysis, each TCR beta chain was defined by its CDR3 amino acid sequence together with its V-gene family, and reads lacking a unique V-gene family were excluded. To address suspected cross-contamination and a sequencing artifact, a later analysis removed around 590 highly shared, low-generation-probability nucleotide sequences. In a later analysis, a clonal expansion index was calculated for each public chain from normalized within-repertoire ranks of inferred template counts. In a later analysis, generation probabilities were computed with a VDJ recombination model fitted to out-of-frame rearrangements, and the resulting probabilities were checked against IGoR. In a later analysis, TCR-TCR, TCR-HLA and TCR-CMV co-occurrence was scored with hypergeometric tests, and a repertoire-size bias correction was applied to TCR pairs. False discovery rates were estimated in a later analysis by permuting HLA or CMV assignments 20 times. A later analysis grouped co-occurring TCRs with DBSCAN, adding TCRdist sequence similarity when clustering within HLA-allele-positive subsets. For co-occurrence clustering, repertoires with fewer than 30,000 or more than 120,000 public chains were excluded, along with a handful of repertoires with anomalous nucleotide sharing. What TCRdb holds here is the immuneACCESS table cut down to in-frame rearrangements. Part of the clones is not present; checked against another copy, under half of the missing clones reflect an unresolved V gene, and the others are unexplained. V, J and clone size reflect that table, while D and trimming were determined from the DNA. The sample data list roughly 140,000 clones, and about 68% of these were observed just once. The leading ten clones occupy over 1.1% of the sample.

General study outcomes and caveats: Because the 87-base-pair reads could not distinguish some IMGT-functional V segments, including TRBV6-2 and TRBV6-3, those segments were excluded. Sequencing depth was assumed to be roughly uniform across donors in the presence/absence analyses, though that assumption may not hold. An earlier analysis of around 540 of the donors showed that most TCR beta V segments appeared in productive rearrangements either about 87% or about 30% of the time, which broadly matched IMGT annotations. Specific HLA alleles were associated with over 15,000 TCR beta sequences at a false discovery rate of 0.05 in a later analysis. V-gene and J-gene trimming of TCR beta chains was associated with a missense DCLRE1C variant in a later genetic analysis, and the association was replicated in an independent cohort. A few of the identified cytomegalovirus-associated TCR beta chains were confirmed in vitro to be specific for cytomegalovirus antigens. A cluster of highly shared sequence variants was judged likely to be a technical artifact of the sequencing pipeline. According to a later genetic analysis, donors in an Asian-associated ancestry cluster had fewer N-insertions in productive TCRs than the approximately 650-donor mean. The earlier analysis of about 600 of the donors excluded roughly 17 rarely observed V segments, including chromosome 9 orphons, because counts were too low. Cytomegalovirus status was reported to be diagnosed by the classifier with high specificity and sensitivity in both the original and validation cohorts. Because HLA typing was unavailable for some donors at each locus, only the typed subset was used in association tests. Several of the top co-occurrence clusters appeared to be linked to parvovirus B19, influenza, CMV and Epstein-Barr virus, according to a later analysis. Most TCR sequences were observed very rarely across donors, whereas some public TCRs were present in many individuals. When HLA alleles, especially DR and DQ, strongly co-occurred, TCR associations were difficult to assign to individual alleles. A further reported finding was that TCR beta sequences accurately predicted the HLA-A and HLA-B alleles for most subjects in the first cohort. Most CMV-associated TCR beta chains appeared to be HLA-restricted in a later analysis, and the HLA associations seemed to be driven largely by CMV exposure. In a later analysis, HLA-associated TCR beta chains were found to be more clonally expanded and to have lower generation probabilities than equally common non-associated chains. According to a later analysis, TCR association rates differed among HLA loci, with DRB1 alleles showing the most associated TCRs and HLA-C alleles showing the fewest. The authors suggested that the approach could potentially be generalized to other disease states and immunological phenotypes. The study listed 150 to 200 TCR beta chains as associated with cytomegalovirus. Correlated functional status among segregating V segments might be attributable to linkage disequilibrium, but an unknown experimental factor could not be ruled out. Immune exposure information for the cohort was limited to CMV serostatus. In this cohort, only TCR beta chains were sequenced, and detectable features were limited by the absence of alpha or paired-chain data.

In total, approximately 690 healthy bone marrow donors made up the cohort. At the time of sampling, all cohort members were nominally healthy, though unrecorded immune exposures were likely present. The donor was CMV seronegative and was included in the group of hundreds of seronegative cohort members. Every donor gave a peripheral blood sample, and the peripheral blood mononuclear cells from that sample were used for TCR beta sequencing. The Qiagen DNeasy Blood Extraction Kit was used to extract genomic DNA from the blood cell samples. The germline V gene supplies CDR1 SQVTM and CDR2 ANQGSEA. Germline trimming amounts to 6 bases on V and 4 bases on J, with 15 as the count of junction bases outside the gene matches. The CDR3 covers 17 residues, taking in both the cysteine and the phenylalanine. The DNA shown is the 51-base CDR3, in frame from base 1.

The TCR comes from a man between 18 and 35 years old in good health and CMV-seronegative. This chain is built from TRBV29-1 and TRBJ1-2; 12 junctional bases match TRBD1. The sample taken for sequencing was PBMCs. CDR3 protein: CSVPGPGQGALGYGYTF. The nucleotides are TGCAGCGTCCCAGGACCGGGACAGGGGGCTCTCGGCTATGGCTACACCTTC.